Listed here is a single TCR beta chain. Antigen specificity is unknown. This entry comes from a study of identifying expanded T cells in peripheral blood. The table came from immunoSEQ multiplex PCR; TCRdb's copy has only in-frame clones and leaves some out. The repertoire holds around 85,000 clones, with approximately 90% as singletons. Healthy donors had no documented immune events, such as infections, while sampled. Overall study findings and caveats: Two-week clone count variance significantly increased as total template count grew. Over about two and four weeks, about 16.4 and 19 clones changed, versus approximately 1.2 between replicates.

This TCR came from a person aged 18-70 years in good health. Source material: blood.

The CDR3 sequence: CASRRTGKGVETQYF. CDR3 nucleotide sequence: TGTGCCAGCAGAAGGACGGGTAAAGGGGTAGAGACCCAGTACTTC. The rearrangement uses TRBV27 and TRBJ2-5; TRBD1 might be the D (5 bases). This CDR3 region has 15 residues. Trimming shortened V by 6 bases and J by 4 bases, and 18 bases separated the two germline ends. Germline V lookup: CDR1 MNHEY, CDR2 SMNVEV (reference sequence).